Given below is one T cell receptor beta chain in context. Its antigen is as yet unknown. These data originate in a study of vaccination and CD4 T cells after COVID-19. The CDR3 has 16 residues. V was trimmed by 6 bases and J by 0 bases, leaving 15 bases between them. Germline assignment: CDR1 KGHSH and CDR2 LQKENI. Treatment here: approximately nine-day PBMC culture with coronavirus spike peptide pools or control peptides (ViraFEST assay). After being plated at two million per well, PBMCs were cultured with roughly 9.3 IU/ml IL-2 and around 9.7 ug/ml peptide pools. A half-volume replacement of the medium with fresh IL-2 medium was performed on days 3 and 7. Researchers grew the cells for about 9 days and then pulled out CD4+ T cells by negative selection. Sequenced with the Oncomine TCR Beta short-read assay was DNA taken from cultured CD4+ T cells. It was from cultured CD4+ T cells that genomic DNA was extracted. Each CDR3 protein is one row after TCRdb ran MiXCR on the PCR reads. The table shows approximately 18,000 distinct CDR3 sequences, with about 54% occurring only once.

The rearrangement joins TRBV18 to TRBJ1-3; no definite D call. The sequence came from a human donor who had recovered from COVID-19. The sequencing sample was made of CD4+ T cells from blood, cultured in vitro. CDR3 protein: CASSLEHGSSGNTIYF. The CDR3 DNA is TGTGCCAGCTCTCTAGAGCACGGGAGCTCTGGAAACACCATATATTTT.